One sample yielded the 4 T cell receptor beta chains listed below, sequenced in a study of CD8 T cells in ankylosing spondylitis. Study-wide results and limits: Eight or nine highly homologous variants made up a TCR beta motif that seemed to typify ankylosing spondylitis blood.

These receptors lack a known antigen. MiXCR, applied by TCRdb to the 5' RACE reads, yields one record per CDR3 protein. The repertoire has 400,000 or so distinct CDR3 sequences, approximately 26% of them found once; the top ten carry roughly 1%. Sequences were obtained from blood, either unsorted or a sorted T cell fraction (not recorded which). The origin of the receptors is a male donor with ankylosing spondylitis.

The sample holds a few counts of this clonotype. This chain uses TRBV20-1 with TRBJ1-2; D might be TRBD1 (5 bases). The CDR3 spans 15 residues. V was clipped by 0 bases and J by 3 bases, with 14 bases between them. Germline CDR1 and CDR2: DFQATT and SNEGSKA (reference sequence). The CDR3 loop is CSARDLGRDHYGYTF. The CDR3 region has the DNA TGCAGTGCTAGAGATCTGGGCAGGGACCACTATGGCTACACCTTC.

The chain combines TRBV24-1 with TRBJ1-5, with 9 bases aligning to TRBD1. Germline CDR1 and CDR2: KGHDR and SFDVKD. The V segment lost 4 bases and the J segment 11 bases; nucleotides outside the gene matches: 14. The CDR3 loop spans 16 amino acids. In nucleotides, the CDR3 is TGTGCCACCAGTGACCCGGGACAGGGTTCCTTAACGGCCCAGCATTTT. Amino acids: CATSDPGQGSLTAQHF.

V gene TRBV27 combines with J gene TRBJ1-2, with D tentatively TRBD1 (5 bases). CDR1 is MNHEY and CDR2 is SMNVEV in the germline V gene (reference sequence). The CDR3 totals 13 residues. V gave up 6 bases and J gave up 6 bases, with 14 bases separating them. For the CDR3, the DNA is TGTGCCAGCAGACCTTCGGGGGGGGATGGCTACACCTTC. Translated: CASRPSGGDGYTF.

J is TRBJ1-4 and V is TRBV7-2; D gene uncertain. The CDR3 extends over 13 amino acids. The V and J ends lost 1 base and 6 bases respectively, with 6 bases between them. CDR1 is SGHTA and CDR2 is FQGNSA in the germline V gene. The CDR3 bases are TGTGCCAGCAGCTTAGGTCGTGATGAAAAACTGTTTTTT. Translation: CASSLGRDEKLFF.